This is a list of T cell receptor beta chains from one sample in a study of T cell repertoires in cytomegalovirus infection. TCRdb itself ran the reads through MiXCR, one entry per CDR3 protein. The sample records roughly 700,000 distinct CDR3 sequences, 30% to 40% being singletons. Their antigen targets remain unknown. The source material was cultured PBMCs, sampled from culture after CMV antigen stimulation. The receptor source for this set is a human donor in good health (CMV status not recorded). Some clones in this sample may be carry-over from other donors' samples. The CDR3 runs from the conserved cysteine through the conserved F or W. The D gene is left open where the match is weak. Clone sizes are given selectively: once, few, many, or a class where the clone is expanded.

CDR3 DNA: TGTGCCACCAGGGGGACGGAGACCCAGTACTTC
CDR3 protein: CATRGTETQYF
D gene: TRBD1
J gene: TRBJ2-5
V gene: TRBV19
clone size: few

CDR3 DNA: TGTGCCGCGGGGACTAGTCACCCCGGTGAGACCCAGTACTTC
CDR3 protein: CAAGTSHPGETQYF
D gene: TRBD2
J gene: TRBJ2-5
V gene: TRBV6-1
clone size: few

CDR3 DNA: TGTGCCAGCAGTTTACGGGGGGACCGCTACGAGCAGTACTTC
CDR3 protein: CASSLRGDRYEQYF
D gene: TRBD2
J gene: TRBJ2-7
V gene: TRBV28
clone size: NA

CDR3 DNA: TGCAGTGCTAGAAGACAGGGGGCGGACTATGGCTACACCTTC
CDR3 protein: CSARRQGADYGYTF
D gene: TRBD1
J gene: TRBJ1-2
V gene: TRBV20-1
clone size: NA

CDR3 DNA: TGTGCCAGCAGCCCCAGACTAGCGGGAGGGCATCACGAGCAGTACTTC
CDR3 protein: CASSPRLAGGHHEQYF
D gene: TRBD2
J gene: TRBJ2-7
V gene: TRBV5-4
clone size: few

CDR3 DNA: TGTGCCAGCAGCTTAGCCCGACTAGCAGGGACCGGGGAGCTGTTTTTT
CDR3 protein: CASSLARLAGTGELFF
D gene: TRBD2
J gene: TRBJ2-2
V gene: TRBV7-2
clone size: NA

CDR3 DNA: TGTGCCAGCAAACACACCGGGACTCCCGAGCAGTTATTC
CDR3 protein: CASKHTGTPEQLF
D gene: NA
J gene: TRBJ2-1
V gene: TRBV7-6
clone size: NA

CDR3 DNA: TGTGCCAGCAGCCCCGGGGACCTGGGGTACGAGCAGTACTTC
CDR3 protein: CASSPGDLGYEQYF
D gene: NA
J gene: TRBJ2-7
V gene: TRBV7-2
clone size: NA

CDR3 DNA: TGTGCCAGCGGGACTAACCCCGACCGAGACACCGGGGAGCTGTTTTTT
CDR3 protein: CASGTNPDRDTGELFF
D gene: TRBD2
J gene: TRBJ2-2
V gene: TRBV2
clone size: NA

CDR3 DNA: TGTGCCAGCAGCTGGTCCGGGACAACCAACGAGCAGTACTTC
CDR3 protein: CASSWSGTTNEQYF
D gene: NA
J gene: TRBJ2-7
V gene: TRBV5-3
clone size: NA

CDR3 DNA: TGTGCTAGTGCCTTAGGACAGTTGGGCACTGAAGCTTTCTTT
CDR3 protein: CASALGQLGTEAFF
D gene: NA
J gene: TRBJ1-1
V gene: TRBV12-5
clone size: many

CDR3 DNA: TGTGCCAGCAGTTTAAGGTCGGAAGGGTTACATGAGCAGTTCTTC
CDR3 protein: CASSLRSEGLHEQFF
D gene: NA
J gene: TRBJ2-1
V gene: TRBV27
clone size: NA

CDR3 DNA: TGTGCCAGCATACAGGGGTCTTCGACTAATGAAAAACTGTTTTTT
CDR3 protein: CASIQGSSTNEKLFF
D gene: TRBD1
J gene: TRBJ1-4
V gene: TRBV7-9
clone size: few

CDR3 DNA: TGTGCCAGCAGCTTAAGGGCGGGAAGGGTCACAGATACGCAGTATTTT
CDR3 protein: CASSLRAGRVTDTQYF
D gene: NA
J gene: TRBJ2-3
V gene: TRBV11-2
clone size: NA

CDR3 DNA: TGTGCCAGCAGCCGAAGGGGCCTAGGGGGTAATGAGCAGTTCTTC
CDR3 protein: CASSRRGLGGNEQFF
D gene: NA
J gene: TRBJ2-1
V gene: TRBV3-1
clone size: NA

CDR3 DNA: TGTGCCAGCAGCTCAGGGTTCTCCTATAATTCACCCCTCCACTTT
CDR3 protein: CASSSGFSYNSPLHF
D gene: NA
J gene: TRBJ1-6
V gene: TRBV6-2/TRBV6-3
clone size: NA

CDR3 DNA: TGTGCCAGCAGCCAACGCAGGGGGCCTGAGACCCAGTACTTC
CDR3 protein: CASSQRRGPETQYF
D gene: TRBD1
J gene: TRBJ2-5
V gene: TRBV7-2
clone size: many

CDR3 DNA: TGTGCCAGCAGCCCAGGGTTCCCCGGGGAGCTGTTTTTT
CDR3 protein: CASSPGFPGELFF
D gene: NA
J gene: TRBJ2-2
V gene: TRBV5-6
clone size: NA

CDR3 DNA: TGTGCCAGCAGCTTAGATCCCGGGACTGAGGGCATTCAGTACTTC
CDR3 protein: CASSLDPGTEGIQYF
D gene: NA
J gene: TRBJ2-4
V gene: TRBV7-2
clone size: many

CDR3 DNA: TGTGCCAGCACTACTAGCGGGGCCCGCACAGATACGCAGTATTTT
CDR3 protein: CASTTSGARTDTQYF
D gene: TRBD2
J gene: TRBJ2-3
V gene: TRBV7-8
clone size: NA

CDR3 DNA: TGTGCCAGCAGTACCCCCGGACCTTTCCAAGAGACCCAGTACTTC
CDR3 protein: CASSTPGPFQETQYF
D gene: NA
J gene: TRBJ2-5
V gene: TRBV6-1
clone size: few

CDR3 DNA: TGTGCCAGTACCCCCGGGACAGCCCGCAAGGGGCCCCAGCATTTT
CDR3 protein: CASTPGTARKGPQHF
D gene: TRBD1
J gene: TRBJ1-5
V gene: TRBV19
clone size: few

CDR3 DNA: TGTGCCAGCAGCCACCGCGGACAGTCACTTCAAGAGACCCAGTACTTC
CDR3 protein: CASSHRGQSLQETQYF
D gene: NA
J gene: TRBJ2-5
V gene: TRBV7-8
clone size: few

CDR3 DNA: TGTGCCAGCAGCCTCGAAAAGCAGACCCAGTACTTC
CDR3 protein: CASSLEKQTQYF
D gene: NA
J gene: TRBJ2-5
V gene: TRBV5-4
clone size: few

CDR3 DNA: TGTGCCAGCAGTTCGGGCCAAAACTTTGGGGGCTACACCTTC
CDR3 protein: CASSSGQNFGGYTF
D gene: NA
J gene: TRBJ1-2
V gene: TRBV12-3/TRBV12-4
clone size: NA

CDR3 DNA: TGTGCCAGCAGCTTGACGGGGGTAGTGGGGCAGTACTTC
CDR3 protein: CASSLTGVVGQYF
D gene: NA
J gene: TRBJ2-7
V gene: TRBV5-5
clone size: few

CDR3 DNA: TGCGCCAGCAGCTCCAACACCTACACTGAAGCTTTCTTT
CDR3 protein: CASSSNTYTEAFF
D gene: NA
J gene: TRBJ1-1
V gene: TRBV5-1
clone size: NA

CDR3 DNA: TGTGCCAGCAGTCCCACGAACACTGAAGCTTTCTTT
CDR3 protein: CASSPTNTEAFF
D gene: NA
J gene: TRBJ1-1
V gene: TRBV28
clone size: few

CDR3 DNA: TGTGCCAGCAGCTTAGTGACAGGGGGAAGGTACTATGGCTACACCTTC
CDR3 protein: CASSLVTGGRYYGYTF
D gene: TRBD1
J gene: TRBJ1-2
V gene: TRBV7-2
clone size: NA

CDR3 DNA: TGTGCCAGCAGCTTACTAGCGGGCGACTCCTACGAGCAGTACTTC
CDR3 protein: CASSLLAGDSYEQYF
D gene: TRBD2
J gene: TRBJ2-7
V gene: TRBV7-2
clone size: few

CDR3 DNA: TGTGCCAGCAGCCAAGAGACCGAAGCTAATTCACCCCTCCACTTT
CDR3 protein: CASSQETEANSPLHF
D gene: NA
J gene: TRBJ1-6
V gene: TRBV3-1
clone size: NA

CDR3 DNA: TGTGCCAGCAGCCCAGGACGGCGAGCTAACTATGGCTACACCTTC
CDR3 protein: CASSPGRRANYGYTF
D gene: NA
J gene: TRBJ1-2
V gene: TRBV11-2
clone size: NA

CDR3 DNA: TGTGCCACCAGCCACGGGGGGCCCCGCACAGATACGCAGTATTTT
CDR3 protein: CATSHGGPRTDTQYF
D gene: NA
J gene: TRBJ2-3
V gene: TRBV24-1
clone size: NA

CDR3 DNA: TGTGCCAGCAGCCCGCGACTAGTCTCCCAAGAGACCCAGTACTTC
CDR3 protein: CASSPRLVSQETQYF
D gene: NA
J gene: TRBJ2-5
V gene: TRBV7-6
clone size: NA

CDR3 DNA: TGTGCCAGCAGCCCTGCGGGGGGGCGCCTTGAGACCCAGTACTTC
CDR3 protein: CASSPAGGRLETQYF
D gene: TRBD2
J gene: TRBJ2-5
V gene: TRBV6-2/TRBV6-3
clone size: NA

CDR3 DNA: TGTGCCAGCAGCCAAGGAAGTGCCGGAAGCTACGAGCAGTACTTC
CDR3 protein: CASSQGSAGSYEQYF
D gene: NA
J gene: TRBJ2-7
V gene: TRBV4-2
clone size: NA

CDR3 DNA: TGCAGTGCCCTGGTAGCGGGGATCTACAATGAGCAGTTCTTC
CDR3 protein: CSALVAGIYNEQFF
D gene: TRBD2
J gene: TRBJ2-1
V gene: TRBV20-1
clone size: NA

CDR3 DNA: TGTGCCAGCAGCTTTTTTGGACAGGGCCCTACCTCCTACGAGCAGTACTTC
CDR3 protein: CASSFFGQGPTSYEQYF
D gene: TRBD1
J gene: TRBJ2-7
V gene: TRBV7-2
clone size: many

CDR3 DNA: TGTGCCAGCAGCCCAGACGCGGCCAGGGATGATGGCTACACCTTC
CDR3 protein: CASSPDAARDDGYTF
D gene: NA
J gene: TRBJ1-2
V gene: TRBV7-9
clone size: few

CDR3 DNA: TGTGCCAGCAGCTCCGACAGGGGGCTCTACGAGCAGTACTTC
CDR3 protein: CASSSDRGLYEQYF
D gene: TRBD1
J gene: TRBJ2-7
V gene: TRBV7-2
clone size: many

CDR3 DNA: TGTGCCAGCACCTCTAGCGGGAGTCGCTACAATGAGCAGTTCTTC
CDR3 protein: CASTSSGSRYNEQFF
D gene: TRBD2
J gene: TRBJ2-1
V gene: TRBV6-2/TRBV6-3
clone size: NA

CDR3 DNA: TGTGCCAGCAGCTTAGTGGGTATGTCCAATCAGCCCCAGCATTTT
CDR3 protein: CASSLVGMSNQPQHF
D gene: NA
J gene: TRBJ1-5
V gene: TRBV7-2
clone size: many